This T cell receptor beta chain came from a study of PD-L1 blockade in urothelial cancer. Study-wide background: Patients took up atezolizumab in about 2014 at 1,200 mg intravenously every 3 weeks. Samples of blood were analyzed 3 weeks (second dose) and 6 weeks after treatment start.

As to time point: pretreatment peripheral blood. V lost 5 bases and J 1 base, leaving 8 bases between the germline ends. Germline CDR1 and CDR2: SGHTA and FQGNSA. This CDR3 is 13 amino acids long. The protocol was immunoSEQ multiplex PCR, while the TCRdb copy is restricted to in-frame clones and leaves out a portion. The sample lists under 80,000 clones; 75% to 85% were seen once. Specimen: PBMCs, collected around atezolizumab (anti-PD-L1) treatment. This TCR came from a man aged 65-85 years with urothelial cancer. The chain is built from TRBV7-2 and TRBJ2-5; D is ambiguous. The CDR3 protein is CASSPSSQETQYF. CDR3 bases: TGTGCCAGCAGCCCCTCTTCCCAAGAGACCCAGTACTTC.